This T cell receptor (beta chain) was retrieved from a study of blood T cell repertoires in COVID-19. Across the whole study: Italy, Spain and the United States were the sources of the convalescent and acute COVID-19 samples. Sources were T cells, B-cell-depleted T cells, or PBMCs; the material itself was cDNA or gDNA.

Authors' processing steps: Scientists estimated how many nucleated cells there were by amplifying reference gene primers. The repertoire was sequenced with immunoSEQ multiplex PCR; TCRdb's copy has only in-frame clones and lacks some. V and J calls plus clone size are reproduced from that table; the DNA served to infer D and trimming. This sample has 90,000 to 120,000 clones, with roughly 88% found just once. Germline V gene lookup returns CDR1 MNHEY and CDR2 SVGAGI. V lost 3 bases, J lost 9 bases, and 17 bases lay in between. This CDR3 is 15 amino acids long. The clonotype comes from a woman aged 55-69 years with acute or convalescent COVID-19. Sequencing input: peripheral blood. The J gene is TRBJ2-2, the V gene TRBV6-5, with a tentative D call TRBD1 (5 bases). The CDR3: CASSYLRDSNRELFF. For the CDR3, the DNA is TGTGCCAGCAGTTATCTCAGGGATTCGAATCGGGAGCTGTTTTTT.